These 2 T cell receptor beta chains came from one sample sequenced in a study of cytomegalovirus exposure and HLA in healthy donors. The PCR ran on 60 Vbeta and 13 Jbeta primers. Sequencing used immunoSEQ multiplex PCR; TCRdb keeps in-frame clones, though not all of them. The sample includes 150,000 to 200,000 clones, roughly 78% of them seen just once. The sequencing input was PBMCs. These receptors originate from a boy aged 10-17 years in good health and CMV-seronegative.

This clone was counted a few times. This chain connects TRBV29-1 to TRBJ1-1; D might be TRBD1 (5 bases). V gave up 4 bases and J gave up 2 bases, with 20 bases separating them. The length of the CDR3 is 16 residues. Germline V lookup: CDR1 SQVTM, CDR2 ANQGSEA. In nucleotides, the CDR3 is TGCAGCGTTGCACCATTCCTGACAGAGACTAACACTGAAGCTTTCTTT. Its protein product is CSVAPFLTETNTEAFF.

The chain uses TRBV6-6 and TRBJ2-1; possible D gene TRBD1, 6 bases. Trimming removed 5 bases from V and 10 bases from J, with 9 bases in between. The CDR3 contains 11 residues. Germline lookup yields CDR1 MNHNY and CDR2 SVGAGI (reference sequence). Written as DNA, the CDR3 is TGTGCCAGCAGTACAGGGTACGAGCAGTTCTTC. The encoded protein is CASSTGYEQFF.